The 23 T cell receptor beta chains below all came from one sample that was sequenced in a study of cytomegalovirus exposure and HLA in healthy donors. PCR employed 60 Vbeta and 13 Jbeta primers. TCRdb keeps only in-frame clones here, not all; method: immunoSEQ multiplex PCR. In the table there are about 130,000 clones, around 74% of which are singletons. Specimen: PBMCs. These receptors all come from a man in his late teens or twenties in good health and CMV-seropositive.

The chain carries TRBV27 and TRBJ2-7, with TRBD1 identical over 8 bases. V gave up 4 bases and J gave up 2 bases; unmatched junction bases: 7. Germline CDR1 and CDR2: MNHEY and SMNVEV (reference sequence). The CDR3 sequence is 15 residues long. As DNA, the CDR3 is TGTGCCAGCAGTTGGCACCGGGACAGGCCCTACGAGCAGTACTTC. Its translation is CASSWHRDRPYEQYF.

The V call is TRBV7-9, the J call TRBJ2-7, with 8 bases that match TRBD1. Germline CDR1 and CDR2: SEHNR and FQNEAQ (reference sequence). The CDR3 runs to 12 residues. V shed 4 bases and J 7 bases; nucleotides not matched to a gene: 3. CDR3 sequence: CASSSTGEEQYF. CDR3 in DNA: TGTGCCAGCAGCTCGACAGGGGAAGAGCAGTACTTC.

This chain links TRBV2 with TRBJ2-5; D may be TRBD1 (5 bases). V lost 5 bases, J lost 1 base, and 14 bases lay in between. CDR3 size: 15 residues. From germline, CDR1 is SNHLY and CDR2 FYNNEI. The chain's CDR3 is CASSTGASGQETQYF. CDR3 nucleotide sequence: TGTGCCAGCAGTACAGGAGCATCGGGCCAAGAGACCCAGTACTTC.

This chain uses TRBV19 with TRBJ2-5, with D possibly being TRBD1 (5 bases). V was pared by 7 bases and J by 1 base, with 16 bases between. CDR3 length: 15 residues. CDR1 LNHDA and CDR2 SQIVND come from the germline V gene (reference sequence). The CDR3 DNA follows: TGTGCCAGTACCTCCTCTGGCAGGGCCCAAGAGACCCAGTACTTC. This translates into CASTSSGRAQETQYF.

This clone came up a few times. DNA of the CDR3: TGTGCCAGCAGGGAACTCTGGATTGGGGGCGACCAGCCCCAGCATTTT. It encodes CASRELWIGGDQPQHF. V is TRBV6-6 and J is TRBJ1-5; a weak D match, TRBD1 (6 bases). Trimming shortened V by 6 bases and J by 7 bases, and 22 bases separated the two germline ends. The germline gives CDR1 MNHNY, CDR2 SVGAGI (reference sequence). CDR3 length equals 16 residues.

On this clone itself: A read error may produce the germline difference seen at one junction end. V usage is TRBV29-1 and J usage is TRBJ1-2, with 7 bases that match TRBD1. The CDR3 extends over 11 amino acids. Germline V CDR1 and CDR2: SQVTM, ANQGSEA. In nucleotides, the CDR3 is TGCAGCGCTGGACAGGACTATGGCTACGCCTTC. Translation: CSAGQDYGYAF.

This clone was counted a single time. The chain couples TRBV5-1 to TRBJ2-7, with 9 positions matching TRBD2. V dropped 2 bases and J dropped 1; count of bases not matched to a gene: 16. The CDR3 runs to 19 residues. Germline CDR1 is SGHRS and CDR2 is YFSETQ. The CDR3 region is CASSFTLGSAGGRSYEQYF. The CDR3 region has the DNA TGCGCCAGCAGCTTCACGCTGGGGAGTGCGGGAGGGCGGTCCTACGAGCAGTACTTC.

V and J are TRBV5-1 and TRBJ1-3, with a weak D call TRBD1 (5 bases). V was cut by 8 bases and J by 0 bases, with 15 bases left in between. The germline CDR1 and CDR2 sequences are SGHRS and YFSETQ. This CDR3 region has 15 residues. CDR3 sequence reads: CARAQGPISGNTIYF. The CDR3 DNA is TGCGCCAGAGCGCAGGGCCCCATCTCTGGAAACACCATATATTTT.

J is TRBJ2-7 and V is TRBV2; the D is unclear. The V end was cut by 2 bases, the J end by 2 bases, with 13 bases between. This CDR3 is 15 amino acids long. Germline loops: CDR1 SNHLY, CDR2 FYNNEI. The CDR3 DNA is TGTGCCAGCAGTGAATCGGGTGCTTCGGCCTACGAGCAGTACTTC. Encoded protein: CASSESGASAYEQYF.

The chain couples TRBV7-9 to TRBJ2-5; TRBD2 matches at 8 bases. CDR1 is SEHNR and CDR2 is FQNEAQ in the germline V gene (reference sequence). CDR3 length: 15 amino acids. The V gene end was trimmed by 2 bases and the J gene end by 1 base; junction bases not matched to a gene: 3. CDR3 loop: CASSLSGGSQETQYF. CDR3 DNA: TGTGCCAGCAGCTTAAGCGGGGGCTCCCAAGAGACCCAGTACTTC.

The V call is TRBV11-2, the J call TRBJ1-2, with D possibly matching TRBD1 (6 bases). V was trimmed by 0 bases and J by 6 bases, leaving 20 bases between them. CDR3 length equals 17 residues. The germline CDR1 and CDR2 sequences are SGHAT and FQNNGV. The DNA of the CDR3 is TGTGCCAGCAGCTTAGATAGTGAGGGGGAGTCTGCTGATGGCTACACCTTC. It translates to CASSLDSEGESADGYTF.

The chain combines TRBV27 with TRBJ2-7; tentative D call: TRBD1 (5 bases). Germline CDR1 MNHEY, CDR2 SMNVEV (reference sequence). Trimming pared 5 bases from V and 1 base from J, leaving 12 bases between. The CDR3 sequence is 14 residues long. CDR3 coding DNA: TGTGCCAGCAGTCCATCCCGACAGTCCTACGAGCAGTACTTC. It translates to CASSPSRQSYEQYF.

The chain has TRBV7-9 and TRBJ2-4; unclear D gene. The CDR3 totals 13 residues. The V end lost 1 base, the J end lost 5 bases, and 6 bases lay between the germline ends. CDR1 and CDR2 from the germline V gene are SEHNR and FQNEAQ (reference sequence). This CDR3 reads CASSLGLQNIQYF. CDR3 DNA: TGTGCCAGCAGCTTAGGACTTCAAAACATTCAGTACTTC.

This clone came up a few times. This sequence joins TRBV28 and TRBJ1-2; TRBD1 matches 9 bases. The V gene's germline CDR1 is MDHEN and CDR2 SYDVKM. V lost 5 bases to trimming and J lost 4 bases; unmatched junction nucleotides: 8. This CDR3 has 15 residues. The CDR3 loop is CASSKGTGNLYGYTF. The CDR3 nucleotides read TGTGCCAGCAGTAAGGGGACAGGGAACCTCTATGGCTACACCTTC.

This chain joins TRBV27 and TRBJ1-6, with 8 nucleotides matching TRBD1. The germline gives CDR1 MNHEY, CDR2 SMNVEV (reference sequence). The CDR3 has 16 residues. V lost 2 bases and J lost 8; bases outside the gene matches: 8. CDR3 in DNA: TGTGCCAGCAGTTTAGGAGGACAGGGAGGTTATTCACCCCTCCACTTT. The encoded protein is CASSLGGQGGYSPLHF.

The chain employs TRBV4-1 and TRBJ1-2, with D perhaps TRBD1 (5 bases). Looked up from germline, CDR1 is MGHRA and CDR2 is YSYEKL. This CDR3 has 13 residues. The V gene lost 4 bases and the J gene lost 4 bases, with 10 bases spanning the gap. The CDR3 DNA is TGCGCCAGCAGCCCTCAGGGAGGCTATGGCTACACCTTC. It is translated as CASSPQGGYGYTF.

The rearrangement links TRBV7-2 to TRBJ1-2; D possibly corresponds to TRBD1 (6 bases). The length of the CDR3 is 13 residues. Germline V gene sequence: CDR1 SGHTA, CDR2 FQGNSA. Trimming took 7 bases from V and 4 from J, leaving 13 bases between them. The CDR3 bases are TGTGCCAGCATGAGCAACAGGGTCTATGGCTACACCTTC. As protein: CASMSNRVYGYTF.

The rearrangement uses TRBV18 and TRBJ2-7; TRBD1 matches at 8 bases. Trimming at V came to 1 base and at J to 3 bases, leaving 2 bases not matched to a gene. Germline V gene data show CDR1 as KGHSH and CDR2 as LQKENI. The length of the CDR3 is 14 residues. The CDR3 coding sequence is TGTGCCAGCTCACCACAGGGGACAGGCTACGAGCAGTACTTC. Amino acid sequence: CASSPQGTGYEQYF.

The rearrangement joins TRBV6-6 to TRBJ1-5; D call uncertain. Germline lookup yields CDR1 MNHNY and CDR2 SVGAGI (reference sequence). This CDR3 comprises 12 residues. With 8 bases removed from V and 5 bases from J, the gap between germline ends came to 10 bases. The CDR3 spells CASLASDQPQHF. For the CDR3, the DNA is TGTGCCAGCTTAGCGTCGGATCAGCCCCAGCATTTT.

The chain joins TRBV15 to TRBJ2-7; D might be TRBD1 (6 bases). The length of the CDR3 is 12 residues. The V end lost 2 bases, the J end lost 6 bases, and 8 bases lay between the germline ends. CDR1 and CDR2 from the germline V gene are LNHNV and YYDKDF (reference sequence). The CDR3: CATSRTGREQYF. CDR3 sequence (DNA): TGTGCCACCAGCAGAACAGGGCGCGAGCAGTACTTC. Filled out from reference TRBV15 and TRBJ2-7, the complete variable domain reads DAMVIQNPRYQVTQFGKPVTLSCSQTLNHNVMYWYQQKSSQAPKLLFHYYDKDFNNEADTPDNFQSRRPNTSFCFLDIRSPGLGDTAMYLCATSRTGREQYFGPGTRLTVT.

The chain is built from TRBV6-5 and TRBJ2-2; 8 bases are shared with TRBD2. The J segment lost 4 bases and the V segment lost 0 bases, leaving 1 base of the junction unmatched. The CDR3 is made up of 15 amino acids. The V gene's germline CDR1 is MNHEY and CDR2 SVGAGI. In DNA form, the CDR3 reads TGTGCCAGCAGTTACTCTCTAGCGGGCACCGGGGAGCTGTTTTTT. Protein sequence: CASSYSLAGTGELFF.

This sequence joins TRBV11-2 and TRBJ2-2, with a possible D match to TRBD2 (6 bases). This CDR3 spans 16 amino acids. V dropped 6 bases and J dropped 1 base, with 15 bases sitting between them. From germline, CDR1 is SGHAT and CDR2 FQNNGV. CDR3 sequence reads: CASRGVAGLNTGELFF. In DNA form, the CDR3 reads TGTGCCAGCAGAGGGGTGGCGGGGCTGAACACCGGGGAGCTGTTTTTT.

The CDR3 protein is CASSIPTGGSNQPQHF. CDR3 nucleotides: TGTGCCAGTAGTATTCCGACAGGGGGCAGCAATCAGCCCCAGCATTTT. The gene calls are TRBV19 and TRBJ1-5; 10 bases are shared with TRBD1. V dropped 3 bases and J dropped 1; count of bases not matched to a gene: 3. There are 16 residues in the CDR3. Germline CDR1 and CDR2: LNHDA and SQIVND (reference sequence).